This TCR beta chain was documented in a study of CD8+ T cells in alopecia areata. Whole-study context: Treated patients took oral tofacitinib at 5 to 10 mg twice daily. Tofacitinib was given for 6 to 18 months, then stopped for 6 months.

Reverse transcribed after extraction, RNA yielded cDNA as the sequencing template. Assay used: immunoSEQ multiplex PCR; TCRdb lists only in-frame clones, some missing. The sample yields approximately 150,000 clones, around 50% seen once. In germline, CDR1 is MDHEN, CDR2 SYDVKM. The V end was cut by 5 bases, the J end by 6 bases, with 14 bases between. The CDR3 extends over 13 amino acids. Sampling of alopecia areata patients yielded lesional scalp punch biopsies as well as peripheral blood. PBMCs, the starting material, were the source of sorted CD4+ and CD8+ T cells. The TCR was taken from a human donor with alopecia areata. The chain recombines TRBV28 with TRBJ2-7; tentative D call: TRBD2 (6 bases). Sample: CD4+ T cells sorted from blood. DNA for the CDR3: TGTGCCAGCAGTACGGGAGTCGACGTCGAGCAGTACTTC. As protein: CASSTGVDVEQYF. Combining the CDR3 with reference TRBV28 and TRBJ2-7 gives the whole variable domain DVKVTQSSRYLVKRTGEKVFLECVQDMDHENMFWYRQDPGLGLRLIYFSYDVKMKEKGDIPEGYSVSREKKERFSLILESASTNQTSMYLCASSTGVDVEQYFGPGTRLTVT.